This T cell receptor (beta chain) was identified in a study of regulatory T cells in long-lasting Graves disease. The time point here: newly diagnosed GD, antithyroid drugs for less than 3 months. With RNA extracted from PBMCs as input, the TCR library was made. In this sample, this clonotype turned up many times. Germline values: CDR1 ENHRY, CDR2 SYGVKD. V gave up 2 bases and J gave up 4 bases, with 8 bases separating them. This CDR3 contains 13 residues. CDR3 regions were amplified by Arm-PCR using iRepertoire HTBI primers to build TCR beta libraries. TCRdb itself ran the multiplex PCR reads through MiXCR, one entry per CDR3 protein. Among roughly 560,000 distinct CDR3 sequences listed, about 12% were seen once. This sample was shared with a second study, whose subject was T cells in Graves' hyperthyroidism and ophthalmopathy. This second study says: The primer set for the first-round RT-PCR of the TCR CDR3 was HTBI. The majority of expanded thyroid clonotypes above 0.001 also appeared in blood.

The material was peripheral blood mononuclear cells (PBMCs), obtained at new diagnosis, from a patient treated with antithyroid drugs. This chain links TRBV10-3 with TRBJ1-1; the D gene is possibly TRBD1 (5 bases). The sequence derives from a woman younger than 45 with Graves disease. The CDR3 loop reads CAISEGGTTEAFF. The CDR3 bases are TGTGCCATCAGTGAGGGGGGTACCACTGAAGCTTTCTTT.